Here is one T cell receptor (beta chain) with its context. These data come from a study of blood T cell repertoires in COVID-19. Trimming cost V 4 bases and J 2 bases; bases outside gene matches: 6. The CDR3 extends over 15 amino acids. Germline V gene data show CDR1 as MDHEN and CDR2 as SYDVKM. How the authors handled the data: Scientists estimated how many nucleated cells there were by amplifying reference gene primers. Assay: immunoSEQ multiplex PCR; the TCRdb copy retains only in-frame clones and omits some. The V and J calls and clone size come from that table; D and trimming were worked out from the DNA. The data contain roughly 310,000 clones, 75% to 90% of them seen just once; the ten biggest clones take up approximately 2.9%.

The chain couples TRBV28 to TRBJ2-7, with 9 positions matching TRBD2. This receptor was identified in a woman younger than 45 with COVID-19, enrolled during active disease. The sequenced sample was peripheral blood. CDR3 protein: CASSSIAGEAYEQYF. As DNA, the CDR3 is TGTGCCAGCAGTTCGATAGCGGGAGAAGCCTACGAGCAGTACTTC.